This entry features one TCR beta chain sequence. This clone showed up just once. The specificity of this receptor is unknown. No much larger clonotype is one base removed from it; base qualities were not supplied. Donors formed part of the validation cohort, which comprised about 130 subjects and was distinct from the first cohort of under 800 subjects. The method was the immunoSEQ multiplex PCR assay. Turning to the authors' computational methods: A statistical classification framework was built to diagnose cytomegalovirus status from the catalog of TCR beta chain sequences. The clones in this table, taken by TCRdb from immuneACCESS, are in-frame only. Not every clone is retained; where verified, under half of the shortfall comes from an unresolved V gene, and the cause of the rest is unknown. V and J calls and clone size follow that table, whereas D and trimming were derived from the DNA. The sample records under 200,000 clones, approximately 87% of which are singletons. The ten top clones hold 5% to 7% of the sample.

From the cysteine through the phenylalanine, the CDR3 covers 13 amino acids. Just CDR3 DNA is preserved here, 39 bases in frame from base 1. V is trimmed back by 7 bases and J by 8 bases, and the junction contains 7 bases that no gene match accounts for. From a lookup of the germline V gene, CDR1 and CDR2 are MNHNS and SASEGT. This record comes from a study of cytomegalovirus exposure and HLA in healthy donors listed by TCRdb under 2017. Background on the whole study: The 550 to 750 repertoires of the first cohort and the roughly 120 validation repertoires were produced on the same platform, according to a later analysis. The study was designed to test whether signatures of past pathogen exposure could be identified by cataloging public T cell receptors. In addition to the first cohort of several hundred subjects, a separate validation cohort of over 90 different subjects was used. To predict cytomegalovirus infection status, the study brought together high-throughput TCR immunosequencing, statistical association of individual TCRs with disease status, and machine learning. What the authors observed across the whole study: The study listed 150 to 200 TCR beta chains as associated with cytomegalovirus. The classifier was reported to diagnose cytomegalovirus status with high specificity and sensitivity in both the original and validation cohorts. According to the authors, the approach could potentially be generalized to other disease states and immunological phenotypes. In vitro tests confirmed that a few of the cytomegalovirus-associated TCR beta chains recognize cytomegalovirus antigens. Across donors, most TCR sequences were observed very rarely, whereas some public TCRs were present in many individuals. Subsequent analysis determined that TCRs grouped into clusters in the first cohort also showed a tendency toward co-occurrence across the 120 or so validation repertoires, and 90% to 95% of cluster scores exceeded 0. All 110 or so repertoires were used to score co-occurrence in the validation cohort in a later analysis, because that analysis had no HLA typing for the cohort.

The TCR comes from a woman aged 25-40 years in good health and CMV-seronegative. Sequencing was performed on PBMCs. In this chain, TRBV6-1 is recombined with TRBJ2-1; TRBD1 fits 8 bases in the junction. The encoded CDR3 is CASKLQGDHEQFF. The DNA sequence is given as TGTGCCAGCAAATTACAGGGGGATCATGAGCAGTTCTTC.